This passage covers 22 T cell receptor beta chains from one sample sequenced in a study of lymphopenia after photon versus proton radiotherapy (dated by TCRdb to between 2018 and 2021). The library relied on the immunoSEQ multiplex PCR assay. This is the immuneACCESS table as TCRdb keeps it, with only in-frame sequences that have V and J called. A part of the clones is gone; compared with another copy, unresolved V genes explain less than half, and the rest is unexplained. The table for this sample lists around 28,000 clones; roughly four fifths of them were counted only once. The ten largest clones add up to approximately 29% of the sample. Sequenced material: peripheral blood, taken from a patient treated with photon-based radiotherapy. The receptors derive from a man aged 50 or older with gastric cancer.

The chain is built from TRBV6-1 and TRBJ2-1; TRBD1 might be the D (8 bases). Germline-derived CDR1 and CDR2 are MNHNS and SASEGT. Trimming left V 8 bases short and J 10 bases short, with 21 bases between. The CDR3 runs 14 residues. CDR3 sequence: CASATGGGRGEQFF. CDR3 coding DNA: TGTGCCAGCGCCACAGGGGGGGGCAGAGGAGAGCAGTTCTTC.

The chain carries TRBV7-2 and TRBJ1-2; D is unresolved. The V gene lost 1 base and the J gene lost 8 bases, with 8 bases spanning the gap. CDR3 length equals 12 residues. The germline gives CDR1 SGHTA, CDR2 FQGNSA. CDR3 DNA: TGTGCCAGCAGCTTAGGGCGCCGGGGCTACACCTTC. Protein product: CASSLGRRGYTF.

V is TRBV5-1 and J is TRBJ2-1, with TRBD2 as a possible D gene (5 bases). CDR3 length: 15 residues. Germline loops: CDR1 SGHRS, CDR2 YFSETQ. Trimming shortened V by 3 bases and J by 0 bases, and 10 bases separated the two germline ends. The DNA for the CDR3 is TGCGCCAGCAGCTCGGACGGGGACTCCTACAATGAGCAGTTCTTC. Protein product: CASSSDGDSYNEQFF. The variable domain in full, completed from reference TRBV5-1 and TRBJ2-1, reads KAGVTQTPRYLIKTRGQQVTLSCSPISGHRSVSWYQQTPGQGLQFLFEYFSETQRNKGNFPGRFSGRQFSNSRSEMNVSTLELGDSALYLCASSSDGDSYNEQFFGPGTRLTVL.

This chain connects TRBV7-9 to TRBJ2-1; the match to TRBD1 covers 11 bases. The CDR3 consists of 18 residues. V shed 0 bases, J shed 7 bases, and the junction held 11 bases outside the gene matches. The germline V gene encodes CDR1 SEHNR and CDR2 FQNEAQ (reference sequence). In DNA, the CDR3 is TGTGCCAGCAGCTTAGCGCGTCATTGGACAGGGGGCTTTAATGAGCAGTTCTTC. Translation gives CASSLARHWTGGFNEQFF.

The chain recombines TRBV6-5 with TRBJ1-5, with D unclear. This CDR3 region has 13 residues. Germline V gives CDR1 MNHEY, CDR2 SVGAGI. V was shortened by 2 bases and J by 3 bases, with 5 bases between the two germline ends. CDR3 bases: TGTGCCAGCAGTTACAGGAACAATCAGCCCCAGCATTTT. This sequence encodes CASSYRNNQPQHF.

The V call is TRBV7-3, the J call TRBJ1-1; no firm D call. The germline V gene encodes CDR1 SGHTA and CDR2 FQGTGA. The CDR3 is 13 residues long. The ends were cut back, 3 bases at V and 1 base at J, with 6 bases in the middle. This chain's CDR3 is CASSFTENTEAFF. The CDR3 coding sequence is TGTGCCAGCAGCTTTACCGAGAACACTGAAGCTTTCTTT.

V is TRBV7-6 and J is TRBJ2-5; no definite D call. The V end was cut by 1 base, the J end by 7 bases, with 13 bases between. The CDR3 loop spans 14 amino acids. From germline, CDR1 is SGHVS and CDR2 FNYEAQ. CDR3 in DNA: TGTGCCAGCAGCTTAGTAGGTGGGGAAGGGACCCAGTACTTC. Protein sequence: CASSLVGGEGTQYF.

The rearrangement joins TRBV6-1 to TRBJ1-2; D remains unclear. Trimming left V 3 bases short and J 6 bases short, with 20 bases between. Germline CDR1 MNHNS, CDR2 SASEGT. The CDR3 is 16 residues long. CDR3 DNA: TGTGCCAGCAGTGATTGGACCCAACTAAAGACGGATGGCTACACCTTC. This encodes CASSDWTQLKTDGYTF.

This chain joins TRBV6-5 and TRBJ2-5, with D perhaps TRBD1 or TRBD2 (6 bases each). V was cut by 5 bases and J by 3 bases, with 16 bases left in between. Per the germline V gene, CDR1 is MNHEY and CDR2 is SVGAGI. The CDR3 has 15 residues. The CDR3 spells CASSRRVGGEETQYF. For the CDR3, the DNA is TGTGCCAGCAGTCGCCGTGTGGGGGGCGAAGAGACCCAGTACTTC.

This clone has more than one count but fewer than ten. The gene calls are TRBV19 and TRBJ2-7; D might be TRBD1 or TRBD2, each matching 5 bases. The CDR3 spans 15 residues. In germline, CDR1 is LNHDA, CDR2 SQIVND (reference sequence). Trimming pared 0 bases from V and 0 bases from J, leaving 9 bases between. The CDR3 protein is CASSIEGRSSYEQYV. The CDR3, as DNA: TGTGCCAGTAGTATAGAGGGACGTAGCTCCTACGAGCAGTACGTC.

The CDR3 sequence is CASSLSPQGNYGYTF. For the CDR3, the DNA is TGTGCCAGCAGCTTAAGTCCACAGGGTAACTATGGCTACACCTTC. The chain recombines TRBV7-2 with TRBJ1-2, with D possibly being TRBD1 (6 bases). The germline CDR1 and CDR2 sequences are SGHTA and FQGNSA. The length of the CDR3 is 15 residues. Trimming shortened V by 2 bases and J by 1 base, and 11 bases separated the two germline ends.

This rearrangement joins TRBV2 to TRBJ1-3, with D possibly matching TRBD1 (5 bases). The germline gives CDR1 SNHLY, CDR2 FYNNEI. CDR3 length equals 14 residues. Between the trimmed V and J ends, which lost 7 bases and 3 bases, there was a span of 13 bases. The chain's CDR3 is CASKQVQGGNTIYF. The CDR3 DNA follows: TGTGCCAGCAAACAGGTCCAGGGTGGAAACACCATATATTTT.

J is TRBJ1-1 and V is TRBV6-5, with a tentative D call TRBD1 (5 bases). Germline V gives CDR1 MNHEY, CDR2 SVGAGI. The CDR3 covers 13 residues. V gave up 5 bases and J gave up 1 base, with 8 bases separating them. In DNA, the CDR3 is TGTGCCAGCAGTGCCGACAGGAACACTGAAGCTTTCTTT. Translating it yields CASSADRNTEAFF.

This clone was seen just once. The gene calls are TRBV4-1 and TRBJ1-3, with D hard to call. CDR3 length: 15 amino acids. V gave up 4 bases and J gave up 6 bases, with 16 bases separating them. Germline V CDR1 and CDR2: MGHRA, YSYEKL. The CDR3 bases are TGCGCCAGCAGCCCGGCGGAGGCTAGGGTAAACACCATATATTTT. Protein: CASSPAEARVNTIYF.

This clone has only a few counts. The rearrangement uses TRBV27 and TRBJ2-1; no reliable D call. The CDR3 runs 13 residues. Germline CDR1 reads MNHEY; CDR2 reads SMNVEV (reference sequence). With 6 bases removed from V and 4 bases from J, the gap between germline ends came to 10 bases. The DNA of the CDR3 is TGTGCCAGCAGAATTCAAAGATACAATGAGCAGTTCTTC. It yields the protein CASRIQRYNEQFF.

This clone occurred a few times. The V gene is TRBV6-1, the J gene TRBJ1-3; TRBD1 matches 10 bases. V was clipped by 8 bases and J by 7 bases; unmatched bases: 11. Germline values: CDR1 MNHNS, CDR2 SASEGT. This CDR3 spans 15 amino acids. CDR3 residues: CASSQGQGRPNTIYF. CDR3 in DNA: TGTGCCAGCTCTCAGGGACAGGGGAGACCGAACACCATATATTTT.

This clone appeared a few times. The rearrangement joins TRBV4-3 to TRBJ1-3; 8 positions agree with TRBD1. The CDR3 loop spans 17 amino acids. V gave up 1 base and J gave up 3 bases; unmatched junction bases: 8. In germline, CDR1 is LGHNA, CDR2 YSLEER. The CDR3 sequence is CASSQAWQGAFGNTIYF. CDR3 in DNA: TGCGCCAGCAGCCAAGCTTGGCAGGGGGCGTTTGGAAACACCATATATTTT.

This clone was seen a handful of times. V gene TRBV19 combines with J gene TRBJ1-2; unclear D gene. The CDR3 loop spans 13 amino acids. Germline CDR1 and CDR2: LNHDA and SQIVND (reference sequence). The germline V and J ends were trimmed by 3 bases and 7 bases, with 12 bases remaining between them. The CDR3 coding sequence is TGTGCCAGTAGTATTCTCACGCTGGTTGGCTACACCTTC. It specifies CASSILTLVGYTF.

The chain joins TRBV7-6 to TRBJ2-5; D gene unclear. CDR3 size: 13 residues. The germline CDR1 and CDR2 sequences are SGHVS and FNYEAQ. Trimming took 1 base from V and 3 from J, leaving 6 bases between them. The CDR3 DNA reads as TGTGCCAGCAGCTTAGGACTTGAAGAGACCCAGTACTTC. The encoded protein is CASSLGLEETQYF.

The CDR3 is CRVIQGSAAFF. DNA for the CDR3: TGCAGGGTTATTCAGGGGTCAGCGGCTTTCTTT. The V and J genes are TRBV20-1 and TRBJ1-1, with TRBD1 as a possible D gene (6 bases). Germline loops: CDR1 DFQATT, CDR2 SNEGSKA (reference sequence). This CDR3 has 11 amino acids.

This clone was observed once. V is TRBV7-6 and J is TRBJ2-3; TRBD2 might be the D (6 bases). This CDR3 region has 18 residues. The V end was cut by 2 bases, the J end by 2 bases, with 20 bases between. CDR1 is SGHVS and CDR2 is FNYEAQ in the germline V gene. CDR3 nucleotides: TGTGCCAGCAGCTTAAGGGCGGGGAGTTTCAAGAACACAGATACGCAGTATTTT. Encoded protein: CASSLRAGSFKNTDTQYF.

The CDR3 region has the DNA TGTGCCAGCAGCTTAGGCCTAGCGGGGGCCTGGCCCAAAGAGACCCAGTACTTC. Its translation: CASSLGLAGAWPKETQYF. This rearrangement joins TRBV7-8 to TRBJ2-5; 10 nucleotides agree with TRBD2. The CDR3 sequence is 18 residues long. The ends lost 1 base at V and 3 bases at J; junction bases unmatched: 11. Per germline, CDR1 SGHVS and CDR2 FQNEAQ.